The 30 T cell receptor beta chains below all came from one sample that was sequenced in a study of control samples from healthy donors and cancer patients. TCRdb's copy holds only in-frame clones and misses some; the assay was immunoSEQ multiplex PCR. This sample yields 170,000 or so clones, of which around nine tenths are seen a single time; about 1.4% belongs to the top ten. Specimen: blood. Receptor source: a man aged 25-40 years in good health.

Of note for this clone: The junction departs from germline at one end; a sequencing error may be responsible. The J gene is TRBJ2-1, the V gene TRBV27; D not resolved. In germline, CDR1 is MNHEY, CDR2 SMNVEV (reference sequence). This CDR3 contains 15 residues. The CDR3 DNA sequence: TGTGCCAGCAGTCTATCCTCCAGCTCCTACAATGAGCAGTTCTTC. Translation: CASSLSSSSYNEQFF.

The chain carries TRBV9 and TRBJ2-6; 9 nucleotides align to TRBD1. CDR1 and CDR2 from the germline V gene are SGDLS and YYNGEE. This CDR3 comprises 18 residues. V dropped 3 bases and J dropped 0; count of bases not matched to a gene: 7. CDR3 nucleotide sequence: TGTGCCAGCAGCGCCCGACAGGGGGATAGCTCTGGGGCCAACGTCCTGACTTTC. This translates into CASSARQGDSSGANVLTF.

This rearrangement joins TRBV14 to TRBJ2-7; a weak D match, TRBD1 (6 bases). Per germline, CDR1 SGHDN and CDR2 FVKESK. The CDR3 length is 15 residues. Trimming removed 1 base at V and 2 bases at J, with 12 bases between. The CDR3 reads CASSQGKGVAYEQYF. The CDR3 DNA sequence: TGTGCCAGCAGCCAAGGGAAGGGGGTAGCCTACGAGCAGTACTTC.

The chain is built from TRBV28 and TRBJ1-1, with 7 bases lining up with TRBD1. Germline-derived CDR1 and CDR2 are MDHEN and SYDVKM. V was pared by 11 bases and J by 1 base, with 10 bases of the junction left unmatched. CDR3 length equals 14 residues. The CDR3 reads CALGQGVENTEAFF. The CDR3 nucleotides read TGTGCCTTGGGGCAGGGGGTGGAGAACACTGAAGCTTTCTTT. The full variable domain, in which reference TRBV28 and TRBJ1-1 provide the parts outside the CDR3, is DVKVTQSSRYLVKRTGEKVFLECVQDMDHENMFWYRQDPGLGLRLIYFSYDVKMKEKGDIPEGYSVSREKKERFSLILESASTNQTSMYLCALGQGVENTEAFFGQGTRLTVV.

The gene calls are TRBV7-2 and TRBJ2-3, with 9 bases identical to TRBD2. V gave up 1 base and J gave up 6 bases; unmatched junction bases: 5. Germline CDR1 SGHTA, CDR2 FQGNSA. The CDR3 has 15 amino acids. The CDR3 protein is CASSLGRGGPDTQYF. CDR3 DNA: TGTGCCAGCAGCTTAGGGCGGGGGGGCCCTGATACGCAGTATTTT.

The chain joins TRBV27 to TRBJ2-2, with 7 bases aligning to TRBD2. This CDR3 is built from 14 residues. With V trimmed by 7 bases and J by 5 bases, 7 bases remained unmatched. CDR1 is MNHEY, CDR2 SMNVEV, per germline (reference sequence). CDR3 residues: CASNTRGGTGELFF. Here the CDR3 DNA reads TGTGCCAGCAATACCCGGGGAGGGACCGGGGAGCTGTTTTTT.

This clone came up once. The chain recombines TRBV5-1 with TRBJ2-7, with D unclear. CDR1 SGHRS and CDR2 YFSETQ come from the germline V gene. The V gene lost 0 bases and the J gene lost 2 bases, with 12 bases spanning the gap. The CDR3 is 15 amino acids. The CDR3 DNA follows: TGCGCCAGCAGCTTGGATCTGGCAGGTCCCTACGAGCAGTACTTC. Amino acid sequence: CASSLDLAGPYEQYF.

The gene calls are TRBV5-1 and TRBJ2-1; D is undetermined. Germline V CDR1 and CDR2: SGHRS, YFSETQ. V dropped 2 bases and J dropped 7 bases, with 13 bases sitting between them. This CDR3 region has 14 residues. CDR3 in amino acids: CASSFGPETNEQFF. The CDR3 DNA is TGCGCCAGCAGCTTCGGGCCTGAGACAAATGAGCAGTTCTTC.

The chain employs TRBV7-2 and TRBJ2-3; 10 bases fit TRBD2. J gave up 2 bases and V 3 bases, and 8 bases lay outside the gene matches. The CDR3 runs 17 residues. Germline values: CDR1 SGHTA, CDR2 FQGNSA. The DNA for the CDR3 is TGTGCCAGCAGCTTGGATGTAGCGGGGGGATACACAGATACGCAGTATTTT. Residues: CASSLDVAGGYTDTQYF.

The chain has TRBV27 and TRBJ2-7, with 9 bases lining up with TRBD1. The V segment lost 3 bases and the J segment 5 bases; nucleotides outside the gene matches: 8. Per the germline V gene, CDR1 is MNHEY and CDR2 is SMNVEV (reference sequence). The CDR3 extends over 15 amino acids. This CDR3 reads CASSFSLTGGHEQYF. The DNA of the CDR3 is TGTGCCAGCAGTTTTTCCCTGACAGGGGGTCACGAGCAGTACTTC.

The genes are TRBV19 and TRBJ1-6; D is unresolved. Germline V lookup: CDR1 LNHDA, CDR2 SQIVND (reference sequence). The CDR3 totals 13 residues. The V end was cut by 0 bases, the J end by 14 bases, with 11 bases between. CDR3 nucleotides: TGTGCCAGTAGTATAGATGGGAGAACCGCCCTCCACTTT. The encoded protein is CASSIDGRTALHF.

The chain couples TRBV7-2 to TRBJ1-2; D is perhaps TRBD1 (5 bases). V shed 6 bases and J shed 0 bases, with 14 bases lying between them. This CDR3 spans 15 amino acids. Germline assignment: CDR1 SGHTA and CDR2 FQGNSA. CDR3 DNA: TGTGCCAGCAGGCGACGGGACGCAGCTAACTATGGCTACACCTTC. This codes for CASRRRDAANYGYTF.

This chain uses TRBV15 with TRBJ1-2, with D possibly matching TRBD1 (5 bases). Germline V gene lookup returns CDR1 LNHNV and CDR2 YYDKDF (reference sequence). The CDR3 is 14 residues long. The V and J ends lost 1 base and 1 base respectively, with 7 bases between them. CDR3 in amino acids: CATSRGGGNYGYTF. The CDR3, as DNA: TGTGCCACCAGCAGAGGGGGCGGTAACTATGGCTACACCTTC. Drawing the rest from reference TRBV15 and TRBJ1-2, the complete variable domain is DAMVIQNPRYQVTQFGKPVTLSCSQTLNHNVMYWYQQKSSQAPKLLFHYYDKDFNNEADTPDNFQSRRPNTSFCFLDIRSPGLGDTAMYLCATSRGGGNYGYTFGSGTRLTVV.

This clone was seen a handful of times. The chain recombines TRBV18 with TRBJ2-7, with D tentatively TRBD2 (5 bases). This CDR3 has 14 residues. Germline V gives CDR1 KGHSH, CDR2 LQKENI. Trimming pared 4 bases from V and 5 bases from J, leaving 15 bases between. CDR3 in amino acids: CASSRQRSIDEQYF. CDR3 bases: TGTGCCAGCTCACGCCAGCGGTCCATTGACGAGCAGTACTTC.

The chain carries TRBV5-1 and TRBJ2-7; the match to TRBD1 covers 7 bases. V lost 2 bases and J lost 2; bases outside the gene matches: 19. Per the germline V gene, CDR1 is SGHRS and CDR2 is YFSETQ. The CDR3 has 19 amino acids. The DNA of the CDR3 is TGCGCCAGCAGCTTTGCCGGGACAGTGGAACACCGAACCCCCTACGAGCAGTACTTC. Its protein product is CASSFAGTVEHRTPYEQYF.

The J gene is TRBJ1-1, the V gene TRBV10-1, with D perhaps TRBD1 (6 bases). V lost 5 bases and J 3 bases, leaving 13 bases between the germline ends. The length of the CDR3 is 14 residues. Germline-derived CDR1 and CDR2 are WNHNN and SYGVQD (reference sequence). As DNA, the CDR3 is TGCGCCAGCAGTCAACAGGGATCGGACACTGAAGCTTTCTTT. Translation: CASSQQGSDTEAFF.

Concerning this clone itself: The junction departs from the called germline gene at one end, perhaps through a read error. The chain carries TRBV2 and TRBJ2-5, with 10 bases lining up with TRBD2. The CDR3 runs to 17 residues. Germline V gives CDR1 SNHLY, CDR2 FYNNEI. The CDR3 here is CASSGSGTSDGQETQYF. The CDR3 DNA reads TGTGCCAGTAGTGGTTCGGGGACTAGCGACGGTCAAGAGACCCAGTACTTC.

The rearrangement uses TRBV28 and TRBJ2-2; 8 positions agree with TRBD2. This CDR3 contains 12 residues. V lost 8 bases to trimming and J lost 7 bases; unmatched junction nucleotides: 3. In germline, CDR1 is MDHEN, CDR2 SYDVKM. The CDR3 sequence: CASLAGIGELFF. The CDR3 nucleotides are TGTGCCAGCCTAGCGGGTATCGGGGAGCTGTTTTTT.

The rearrangement uses TRBV2 and TRBJ1-4; possibly TRBD1 for D (5 bases). Germline CDR1 and CDR2: SNHLY and FYNNEI. This CDR3 is 14 amino acids long. V was trimmed by 2 bases and J by 12 bases, leaving 16 bases between them. The CDR3, as DNA: TGTGCCAGCAGTGAATTGGGTCCGCCGGGGGAACTGTTTTTT. This sequence encodes CASSELGPPGELFF.

The chain carries TRBV5-4 and TRBJ2-1, with TRBD2 matching over 9 bases. Germline loops: CDR1 SGHNT, CDR2 YYREEE (reference sequence). V shed 5 bases and J 5 bases; nucleotides not matched to a gene: 11. The CDR3 is made up of 16 amino acids. The DNA of the CDR3 is TGTGCCAGCAGTCAGCTCCTAGCGGGGAACAACAATGAGCAGTTCTTC. It specifies CASSQLLAGNNNEQFF.

This clone has just one count. V and J are TRBV7-7 and TRBJ2-6; 10 bases are a match to TRBD1. Trimming cost V 6 bases and J 0 bases; bases outside gene matches: 14. This CDR3 is built from 20 residues. Germline V gene sequence: CDR1 SSHAT, CDR2 FNYEAQ (reference sequence). CDR3 in amino acids: CASSPGTGELFYSGANVLTF. The CDR3, as DNA: TGTGCCAGCAGTCCCGGGACAGGGGAACTATTCTACTCTGGGGCCAACGTCCTGACTTTC.

V gene TRBV19 combines with J gene TRBJ1-1; 7 nucleotides agree with TRBD1. This CDR3 spans 14 amino acids. The V segment lost 5 bases and the J segment 3 bases; nucleotides outside the gene matches: 6. The germline V gene encodes CDR1 LNHDA and CDR2 SQIVND (reference sequence). The CDR3 DNA is TGTGCCAGTAGTCCCACAGGGGTGGACACTGAAGCTTTCTTT. This encodes CASSPTGVDTEAFF.

V gene TRBV6-4 combines with J gene TRBJ2-1; D is unclear. The germline gives CDR1 MRHNA, CDR2 SNTAGT. Trimming removed 0 bases at V and 2 bases at J, with 11 bases between. This CDR3 is 16 amino acids long. The CDR3 reads CASSDSFADAYNEQFF. The CDR3 DNA follows: TGTGCCAGCAGTGACTCTTTCGCGGATGCCTACAATGAGCAGTTCTTC.

CDR3 protein: CASSSPYRRSTDTQYF. CDR3 nucleotide sequence: TGTGCCAGCAGTTCTCCCTATCGGCGTAGCACAGATACGCAGTATTTT. The V call is TRBV28, the J call TRBJ2-3; D is undetermined. Deletions cut 4 bases from V and 0 bases from J, with 14 bases between. The CDR3 totals 16 residues. The V gene's germline CDR1 is MDHEN and CDR2 SYDVKM.

Comment on this clone: One end of the junction does not line up with germline, which may come from a read error. The chain employs TRBV3-1 (or the pseudogene TRBV3-2) and TRBJ1-1, with D perhaps TRBD1 (5 bases). CDR3 length: 13 amino acids. Germline assignment: CDR1 LGHDT and CDR2 YNNKEL (reference sequence). In DNA, the CDR3 is TGTGCCAGCAGCTCCTACAGGAACGCTGAAGCTTTCTTT. Translating gives CASSSYRNAEAFF.

V is TRBV2 and J is TRBJ2-7; D uncertain. The CDR3 runs to 11 residues. Germline CDR1 reads SNHLY; CDR2 reads FYNNEI. V was clipped by 6 bases and J by 3 bases, with 6 bases between them. CDR3 in amino acids: CASSVGYEQYF. The CDR3 DNA reads TGTGCCAGCAGCGTGGGCTACGAGCAGTACTTC.

With regard to this clone: In the same sample, other DNA sequences code for this CDR3. The chain links TRBV7-3 to TRBJ2-3, with TRBD1 matching over 7 bases. Germline values: CDR1 SGHTA, CDR2 FQGTGA. The V gene end was trimmed by 5 bases and the J gene end by 2 bases; junction bases not matched to a gene: 7. There are 15 residues in the CDR3. This CDR3 reads CASSTTGAVTDTQYF. The CDR3 DNA is TGTGCCAGCAGCACAACAGGGGCCGTCACAGATACGCAGTATTTT.

J is TRBJ1-1 and V is TRBV21-1; the D call TRBD1 from the table was never checked on the DNA. TRBV21-1 is a listed pseudogene. The CDR3 has 17 amino acids. The DNA of the CDR3 is TGTGCCAGCAGCAAAAAGGGACAGACAGGCTCGAACACTGAAACTTTCTTT. Translating it yields CASSKKGQTGSNTETFF.

The chain combines TRBV5-1 with TRBJ2-3; 10 bases align to TRBD2. The CDR3 totals 14 residues. The junction had 2 bases not matched to a gene; V was cut back by 3 bases and J by 4 bases. In germline, CDR1 is SGHRS, CDR2 YFSETQ. CDR3 nucleotide sequence: TGCGCCAGCAGCTCACTAGCGGGACCAGATACGCAGTATTTT. It translates to CASSSLAGPDTQYF.

This clone was found a few times. The chain is built from TRBV28 and TRBJ2-7, with TRBD1 identical over 10 bases. Germline CDR1 and CDR2: MDHEN and SYDVKM. After removal of 4 bases from V and 0 bases from J, the junction contained 0 bases not matched to a gene. The CDR3 length is 14 residues. CDR3 residues: CASSWTGGSYEQYF. Here the CDR3 DNA reads TGTGCCAGCAGTTGGACAGGGGGCTCCTACGAGCAGTACTTC. The full variable domain, with the rest looked up from reference TRBV28 and TRBJ2-7, is DVKVTQSSRYLVKRTGEKVFLECVQDMDHENMFWYRQDPGLGLRLIYFSYDVKMKEKGDIPEGYSVSREKKERFSLILESASTNQTSMYLCASSWTGGSYEQYFGPGTRLTVT.